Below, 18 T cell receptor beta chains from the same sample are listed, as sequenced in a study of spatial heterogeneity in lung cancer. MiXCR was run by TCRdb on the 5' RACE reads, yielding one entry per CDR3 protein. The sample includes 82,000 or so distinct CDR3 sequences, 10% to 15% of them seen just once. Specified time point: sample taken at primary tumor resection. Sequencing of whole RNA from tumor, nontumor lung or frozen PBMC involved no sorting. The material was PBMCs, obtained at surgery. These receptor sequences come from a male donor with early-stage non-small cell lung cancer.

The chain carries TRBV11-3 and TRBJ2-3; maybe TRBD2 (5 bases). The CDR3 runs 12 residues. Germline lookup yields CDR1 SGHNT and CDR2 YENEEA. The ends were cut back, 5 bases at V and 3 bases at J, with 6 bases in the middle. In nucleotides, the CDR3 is TGTGCCAGCAGCACGGGGACAGATACGCAGTATTTT. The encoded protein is CASSTGTDTQYF.

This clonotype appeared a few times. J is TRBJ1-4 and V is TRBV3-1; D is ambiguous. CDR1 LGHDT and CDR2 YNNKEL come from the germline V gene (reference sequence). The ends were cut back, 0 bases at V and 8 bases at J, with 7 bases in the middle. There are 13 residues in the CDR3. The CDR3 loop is CASSQDGGEKLFF. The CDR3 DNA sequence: TGTGCCAGCAGCCAAGATGGCGGAGAAAAACTGTTTTTT.

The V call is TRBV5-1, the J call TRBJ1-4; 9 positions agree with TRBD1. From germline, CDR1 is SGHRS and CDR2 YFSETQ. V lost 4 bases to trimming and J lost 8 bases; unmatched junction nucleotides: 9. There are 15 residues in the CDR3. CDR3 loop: CASSLQGAFSEKLFF. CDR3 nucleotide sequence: TGCGCCAGCAGCCTACAGGGGGCATTCTCCGAAAAACTGTTTTTT. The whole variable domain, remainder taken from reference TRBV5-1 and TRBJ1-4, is KAGVTQTPRYLIKTRGQQVTLSCSPISGHRSVSWYQQTPGQGLQFLFEYFSETQRNKGNFPGRFSGRQFSNSRSEMNVSTLELGDSALYLCASSLQGAFSEKLFFGSGTQLSVL.

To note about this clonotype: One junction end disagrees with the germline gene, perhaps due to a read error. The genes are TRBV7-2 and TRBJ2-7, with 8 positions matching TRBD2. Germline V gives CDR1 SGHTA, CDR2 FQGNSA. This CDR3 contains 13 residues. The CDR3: CASSIPSASGPFF. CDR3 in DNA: TGTGCCAGCAGCATCCCCTCCGCTAGCGGGCCATTCTTC.

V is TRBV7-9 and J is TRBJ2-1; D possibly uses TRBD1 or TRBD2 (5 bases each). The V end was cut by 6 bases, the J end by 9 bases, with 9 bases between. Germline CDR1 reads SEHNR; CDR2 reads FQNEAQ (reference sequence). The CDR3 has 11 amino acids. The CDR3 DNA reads TGTGCCAGCAGTCAGGGAGCTGAGCAGTTCTTC. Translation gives CASSQGAEQFF.

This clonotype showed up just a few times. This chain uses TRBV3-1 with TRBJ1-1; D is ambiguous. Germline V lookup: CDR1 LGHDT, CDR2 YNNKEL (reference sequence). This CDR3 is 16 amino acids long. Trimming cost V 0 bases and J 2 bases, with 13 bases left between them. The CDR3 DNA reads TGTGCCAGCAGCCAAGAGACGACCCGGTTCAACACTGAAGCTTTCTTT. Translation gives CASSQETTRFNTEAFF.

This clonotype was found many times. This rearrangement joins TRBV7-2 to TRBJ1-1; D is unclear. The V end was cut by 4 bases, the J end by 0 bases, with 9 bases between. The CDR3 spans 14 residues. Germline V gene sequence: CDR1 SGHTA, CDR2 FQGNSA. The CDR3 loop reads CASSSTSMNTEAFF. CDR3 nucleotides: TGTGCCAGCAGCTCAACAAGTATGAACACTGAAGCTTTCTTT.

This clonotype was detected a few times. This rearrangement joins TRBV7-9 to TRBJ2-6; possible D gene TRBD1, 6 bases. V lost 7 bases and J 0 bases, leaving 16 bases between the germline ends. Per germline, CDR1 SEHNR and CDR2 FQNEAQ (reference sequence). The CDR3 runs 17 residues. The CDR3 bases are TGTGCCAGCACCATAGGGGGTCAGGGCTCTGGGGCCAACGTCCTGACTTTC. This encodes CASTIGGQGSGANVLTF.

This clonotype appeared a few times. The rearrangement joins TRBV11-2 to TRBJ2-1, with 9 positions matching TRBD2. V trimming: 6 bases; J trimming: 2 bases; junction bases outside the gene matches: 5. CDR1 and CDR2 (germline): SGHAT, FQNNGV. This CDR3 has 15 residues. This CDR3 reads CASSQSGGPYNEQFF. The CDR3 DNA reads TGTGCCAGCAGTCAAAGCGGGGGGCCCTACAATGAGCAGTTCTTC.

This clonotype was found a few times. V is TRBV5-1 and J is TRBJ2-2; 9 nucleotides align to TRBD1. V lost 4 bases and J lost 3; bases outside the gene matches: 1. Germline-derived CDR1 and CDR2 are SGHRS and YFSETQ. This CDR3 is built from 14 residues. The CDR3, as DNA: TGCGCCAGCAGCCGGGACAGGGACACCGGGGAGCTGTTTTTT. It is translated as CASSRDRDTGELFF.

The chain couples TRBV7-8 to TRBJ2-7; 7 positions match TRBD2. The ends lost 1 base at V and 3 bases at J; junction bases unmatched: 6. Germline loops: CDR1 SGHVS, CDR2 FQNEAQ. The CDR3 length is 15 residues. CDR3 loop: CASSLGGEGYYEQYF. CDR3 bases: TGTGCCAGCAGCTTAGGGGGGGAGGGCTACTACGAGCAGTACTTC.

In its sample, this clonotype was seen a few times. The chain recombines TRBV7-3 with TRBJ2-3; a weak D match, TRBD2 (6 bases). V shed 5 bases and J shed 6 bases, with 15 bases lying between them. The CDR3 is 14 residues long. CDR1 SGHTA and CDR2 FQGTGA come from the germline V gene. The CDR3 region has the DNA TGTGCCAGCAGCCTTTACGGGAGTGGGGATACGCAGTATTTT. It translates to CASSLYGSGDTQYF.

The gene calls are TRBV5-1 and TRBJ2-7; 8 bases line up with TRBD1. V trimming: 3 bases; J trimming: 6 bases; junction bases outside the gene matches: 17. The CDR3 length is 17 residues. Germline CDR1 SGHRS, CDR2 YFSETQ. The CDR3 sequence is CASSSGGLPGQVSEQYF. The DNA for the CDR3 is TGCGCCAGCAGCTCCGGGGGCCTCCCGGGACAGGTCTCCGAGCAGTACTTC.

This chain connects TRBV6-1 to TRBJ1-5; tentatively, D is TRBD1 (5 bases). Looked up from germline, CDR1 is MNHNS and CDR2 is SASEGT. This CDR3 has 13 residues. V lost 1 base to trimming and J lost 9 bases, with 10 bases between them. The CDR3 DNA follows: TGTGCCAGCAGTGAAGTAGGGGCCTGGCCCCAGCATTTT. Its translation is CASSEVGAWPQHF.

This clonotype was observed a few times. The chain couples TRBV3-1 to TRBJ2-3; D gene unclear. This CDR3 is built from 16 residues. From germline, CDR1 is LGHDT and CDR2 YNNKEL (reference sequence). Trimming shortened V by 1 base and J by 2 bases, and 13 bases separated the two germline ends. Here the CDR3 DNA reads TGTGCCAGCAGCCAAGGGACCCTGGCAGACACAGATACGCAGTATTTT. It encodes CASSQGTLADTDTQYF.

CDR3 DNA: TGTGCCAGCAGCTTTCGTCGCACAGGCGGGCGGTTTGAAGCTTTCTTT. Protein sequence: CASSFRRTGGRFEAFF. This chain uses TRBV3-1 with TRBJ1-1; D might be TRBD1 (5 bases). The CDR3 runs 16 residues. Germline loops: CDR1 LGHDT, CDR2 YNNKEL (reference sequence). Trimming removed 5 bases at V and 7 bases at J, with 23 bases between. Variable domain in full (rest from reference TRBV3-1 and TRBJ1-1): DTAVSQTPKYLVTQMGNDKSIKCEQNLGHDTMYWYKQDSKKFLKIMFSYNNKELIINETVPNRFSPKSPDKAHLNLHINSLELGDSAVYFCASSFRRTGGRFEAFFGQGTRLTVV.

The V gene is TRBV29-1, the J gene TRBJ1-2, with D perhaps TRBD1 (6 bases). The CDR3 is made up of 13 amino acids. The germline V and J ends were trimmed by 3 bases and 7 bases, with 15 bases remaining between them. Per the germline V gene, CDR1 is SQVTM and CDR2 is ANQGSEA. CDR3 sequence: CSVDVAGGPGYTF. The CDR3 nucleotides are TGCAGCGTTGACGTGGCGGGGGGCCCTGGCTACACCTTC.

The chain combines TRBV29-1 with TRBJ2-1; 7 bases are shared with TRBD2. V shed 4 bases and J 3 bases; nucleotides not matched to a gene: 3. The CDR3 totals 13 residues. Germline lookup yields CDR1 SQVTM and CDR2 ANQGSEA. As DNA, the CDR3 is TGCAGCGTTGGGGGGAGGGGCTACAATGAGCAGTTCTTC. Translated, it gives CSVGGRGYNEQFF.